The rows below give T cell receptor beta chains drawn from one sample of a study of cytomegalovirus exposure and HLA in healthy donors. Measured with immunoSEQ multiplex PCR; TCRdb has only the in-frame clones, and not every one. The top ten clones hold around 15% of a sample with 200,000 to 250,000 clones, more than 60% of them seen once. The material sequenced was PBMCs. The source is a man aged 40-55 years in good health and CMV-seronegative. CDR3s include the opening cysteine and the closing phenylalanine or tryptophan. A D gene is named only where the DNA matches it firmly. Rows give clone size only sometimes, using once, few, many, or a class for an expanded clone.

cdr3_nt: TGTGCCAGCAGCTTAGGAAACAGGGTCGACGCTTTCTTT
cdr3_aa: CASSLGNRVDAFF
d_call: -
v_call: TRBV13
j_call: TRBJ1-1
clone_size: -

cdr3_nt: TGTGCCAGCAGCGTAGTAGGGGTTAGCTCCTACAATGAGCAGTTCTTC
cdr3_aa: CASSVVGVSSYNEQFF
d_call: -
v_call: TRBV9
j_call: TRBJ2-1
clone_size: -

cdr3_nt: TGTGCCAGCAGCCCAAGGGGGTTGGGTGGCTACACCTTC
cdr3_aa: CASSPRGLGGYTF
d_call: -
v_call: TRBV7-2
j_call: TRBJ1-2
clone_size: -

cdr3_nt: TGTGCCAGCAGTGTCCTCGGGACAGGGGTTAAAAGATTCACAGATACGCAGTATTTT
cdr3_aa: CASSVLGTGVKRFTDTQYF
d_call: TRBD1
v_call: TRBV27
j_call: TRBJ2-3
clone_size: -

cdr3_nt: TGTGCCAGCAGCTTGGCCGGATACAGTCGGCCTGGAAACACCATATATTTT
cdr3_aa: CASSLAGYSRPGNTIYF
d_call: -
v_call: TRBV5-6
j_call: TRBJ1-3
clone_size: -

cdr3_nt: TGTGCCAGCAGCTCGGCAGGGGGCGACACCGGGGAGCTGTTTTTT
cdr3_aa: CASSSAGGDTGELFF
d_call: TRBD1
v_call: TRBV6-6
j_call: TRBJ2-2
clone_size: -

cdr3_nt: TGTGCCAGCAGCCTTGGAGGGCTGAGCAATCAGCCCCAGCATTTT
cdr3_aa: CASSLGGLSNQPQHF
d_call: -
v_call: TRBV7-3
j_call: TRBJ1-5
clone_size: -

cdr3_nt: TGCGCCAGCAGACAGGGGGCGACTGAAAAACTGTTTTTT
cdr3_aa: CASRQGATEKLFF
d_call: TRBD1
v_call: TRBV5-1
j_call: TRBJ1-4
clone_size: once

cdr3_nt: TGCGCCAGCAGCCAAGGCCCAGCGGCCCCTTACAATGAGCAGTTCTTC
cdr3_aa: CASSQGPAAPYNEQFF
d_call: -
v_call: TRBV4-1
j_call: TRBJ2-1
clone_size: -

cdr3_nt: TGTGCCAGCAGTTTATTGACAGGGGGCAATGGCTACACCTTC
cdr3_aa: CASSLLTGGNGYTF
d_call: TRBD1
v_call: TRBV27
j_call: TRBJ1-2
clone_size: -

cdr3_nt: TGTGCCAGCAGCCAAGGAGCTTCCGCGAGCACAGATACGCAGTATTTT
cdr3_aa: CASSQGASASTDTQYF
d_call: -
v_call: TRBV4-2
j_call: TRBJ2-3
clone_size: -

cdr3_nt: TGTGCCAGTAGTTCGACAGGGGGCAGCGGAGAGACCCAGTACTTC
cdr3_aa: CASSSTGGSGETQYF
d_call: TRBD1
v_call: TRBV19
j_call: TRBJ2-5
clone_size: -

cdr3_nt: TGTGCCAGCAGCTTAGGGGGGCGAGAGCAAGGCTACACCTTC
cdr3_aa: CASSLGGREQGYTF
d_call: -
v_call: TRBV7-8
j_call: TRBJ1-2
clone_size: -

cdr3_nt: TGCGCCAGCAGCCAAGGGGGGCTTGGGGCCAACGTCCTGACTTTC
cdr3_aa: CASSQGGLGANVLTF
d_call: -
v_call: TRBV4-1
j_call: TRBJ2-6
clone_size: -

cdr3_nt: TGTGCCAGCAGCTTTAGTAGCAACAATCCTAGAGAGACCCAGTACTTC
cdr3_aa: CASSFSSNNPRETQYF
d_call: -
v_call: TRBV5-4
j_call: TRBJ2-5
clone_size: -

cdr3_nt: TGTGCCAGCAGCCCCCAGGGAGCGGGGGGGTACAATGAGCAGTTCTTC
cdr3_aa: CASSPQGAGGYNEQFF
d_call: TRBD2
v_call: TRBV5-4
j_call: TRBJ2-1
clone_size: -

cdr3_nt: TGTGCCAGTAGTAATCGGACAGGGGGGGCCACTGAAGCTTTCTTT
cdr3_aa: CASSNRTGGATEAFF
d_call: TRBD1
v_call: TRBV19
j_call: TRBJ1-1
clone_size: -

cdr3_nt: TGTGCCAGTAGCCAAGCCCCCGAGGACAGGGGGCTGAATCAGCCCCAGCATTTT
cdr3_aa: CASSQAPEDRGLNQPQHF
d_call: TRBD1
v_call: TRBV19
j_call: TRBJ1-5
clone_size: -

cdr3_nt: TGTGCCAGCACGAGAGGCACAGGGAATCAGCCCCAGCATTTT
cdr3_aa: CASTRGTGNQPQHF
d_call: -
v_call: TRBV6-1
j_call: TRBJ1-5
clone_size: few

cdr3_nt: TGTGCCAGCAGTTACGAGGTACAGGGGGCCTACTACACCTTC
cdr3_aa: CASSYEVQGAYYTF
d_call: TRBD1
v_call: TRBV6-6
j_call: TRBJ1-2
clone_size: -

cdr3_nt: TGTGCCAGCAGCCATTTGGGTGAGGTCGGCGAGCAGTACTTC
cdr3_aa: CASSHLGEVGEQYF
d_call: -
v_call: TRBV6-5
j_call: TRBJ2-7
clone_size: -

cdr3_nt: TGTGCCAGCAGCCCGCTAATAGGGGGAATAATGAACACTGAAGCTTTCTTT
cdr3_aa: CASSPLIGGIMNTEAFF
d_call: -
v_call: TRBV5-5
j_call: TRBJ1-1
clone_size: -

cdr3_nt: TGTGCCAGCAGCGGGACAGTCAACACTGAAGCTTTCTTT
cdr3_aa: CASSGTVNTEAFF
d_call: -
v_call: TRBV9
j_call: TRBJ1-1
clone_size: -

cdr3_nt: TGTGCCACCAGCAGGAACCAGGACAGGTGGGGCAATCAGCCCCAGCATTTT
cdr3_aa: CATSRNQDRWGNQPQHF
d_call: TRBD1
v_call: TRBV15
j_call: TRBJ1-5
clone_size: -

cdr3_nt: TGTGCCAGCAGTTCGGGGACTAGCGGGAGTAGAAATGAGCAGTTCTTC
cdr3_aa: CASSSGTSGSRNEQFF
d_call: TRBD2
v_call: TRBV28
j_call: TRBJ2-1
clone_size: -

cdr3_nt: TGTGCCATCAGTGAGAGGGGAGGAGTGAACACTGAAGCTTTCTTT
cdr3_aa: CAISERGGVNTEAFF
d_call: -
v_call: TRBV10-3
j_call: TRBJ1-1
clone_size: few

cdr3_nt: TGTGCCAGCAGTGAAGGCGTATGGAGCACTGAAGTTTTCTTT
cdr3_aa: CASSEGVWSTEVFF
d_call: -
v_call: TRBV2
j_call: TRBJ1-1
clone_size: -

cdr3_nt: TGTGCCAGCAGTGCGGACAGGGGGCCTGGAAACACCATATATTTT
cdr3_aa: CASSADRGPGNTIYF
d_call: TRBD1
v_call: TRBV2
j_call: TRBJ1-3
clone_size: -

cdr3_nt: TGTGCCAGCAGCCAAGATTCCGATAAGCCCGACGAGCAGTACTTC
cdr3_aa: CASSQDSDKPDEQYF
d_call: -
v_call: TRBV4-2
j_call: TRBJ2-7
clone_size: -

cdr3_nt: TGTGCCAGCAGGGATACGACAGGGGCTAGCTCCTACGAGCAGTACTTC
cdr3_aa: CASRDTTGASSYEQYF
d_call: TRBD1
v_call: TRBV28
j_call: TRBJ2-7
clone_size: -

cdr3_nt: TGCGCCAGCAGCTTGGCCGAGTTCACAGATACGCAGTATTTT
cdr3_aa: CASSLAEFTDTQYF
d_call: -
v_call: TRBV5-1
j_call: TRBJ2-3
clone_size: -

cdr3_nt: TGTGCCAGCAGCCCGGGACAGGGAGCCTACGAGCAGTACTTC
cdr3_aa: CASSPGQGAYEQYF
d_call: TRBD1
v_call: TRBV5-6
j_call: TRBJ2-7
clone_size: -

cdr3_nt: TGTGCCAGCATCAAGGGGCAGGGCCCCTACGAGCAGTACTTC
cdr3_aa: CASIKGQGPYEQYF
d_call: -
v_call: TRBV11-2
j_call: TRBJ2-7
clone_size: -

cdr3_nt: TGCAGCGTTCCTAGCGGGAGCTCCTACAATGAGCAGTTCTTC
cdr3_aa: CSVPSGSSYNEQFF
d_call: TRBD2
v_call: TRBV29-1
j_call: TRBJ2-1
clone_size: -

cdr3_nt: TGTGCCACCAGCGGGGACCGACAGGGGCGAGAGCAGTACTTC
cdr3_aa: CATSGDRQGREQYF
d_call: TRBD1
v_call: TRBV15
j_call: TRBJ2-5
clone_size: -

cdr3_nt: TGTGCCAGCAGTCTCGGACTAGCGGGACATGAGCAGTTCTTC
cdr3_aa: CASSLGLAGHEQFF
d_call: TRBD2
v_call: TRBV27
j_call: TRBJ2-1
clone_size: -

cdr3_nt: TGTGCCAGCAGTGATATAACAGGGGGCAACATGAACACTGAAGCTTTCTTT
cdr3_aa: CASSDITGGNMNTEAFF
d_call: TRBD1
v_call: TRBV6-1
j_call: TRBJ1-1
clone_size: -

cdr3_nt: TGTGCCAGCAGCCACCGACTCCCCCGGACATGGAATCAGCCCCAGCATTTT
cdr3_aa: CASSHRLPRTWNQPQHF
d_call: -
v_call: TRBV21-1
j_call: TRBJ1-5
clone_size: -

cdr3_nt: TGTGCCAGCAGTCCCCTTGGTAGCTCTGGGGCCAACGTCCTGACTTTC
cdr3_aa: CASSPLGSSGANVLTF
d_call: -
v_call: TRBV28
j_call: TRBJ2-6
clone_size: -

cdr3_nt: TGTGCCAGCAGCTTAGCGAGGACAACGGAGACCCAGTACTTC
cdr3_aa: CASSLARTTETQYF
d_call: -
v_call: TRBV7-2
j_call: TRBJ2-5
clone_size: -